The clone carrying this T cell receptor beta chain appeared many times. Its antigen is undetermined. The germline CDR1 and CDR2 sequences are KGHSH and LQKENI. The CDR3 length is 12 residues. With 0 bases removed from V and 8 bases from J, the gap between germline ends came to 5 bases. The iRepertoire nested amplicon-rescue multiplex PCR amplified TCR alpha and beta CDR3s from RNA. TCRdb reprocessed the multiplex PCR reads with MiXCR, giving one entry per CDR3 protein. This table has tens of thousands of distinct CDR3 sequences, 23% appearing once. These data belong to a study of glioma-infiltrating T cells. Study-level findings and limits: Tissue-blood divergence was below expectation in non-neoplastic patients, above in gliomas.

V gene TRBV18 combines with J gene TRBJ2-1; no clear D. Sample: glioma tissue, nonneoplastic brain tissue, or PBMCs (not recorded which). The receptor was derived from a human donor with low-grade glioma or glioblastoma, undergoing nonglioma brain surgery, or in good health (not recorded which). The CDR3 protein is CASSPPSDEQFF. Here the CDR3 DNA reads TGTGCCAGCTCACCACCCAGCGATGAGCAGTTCTTC.